This T cell receptor (beta chain) was obtained from a study of TIL therapy for anti-PD-1-resistant metastatic lung cancer. Study as a whole: By whole-exome sequencing, median non-synonymous tumor mutation burden was around 1.5 mutations per megabase.

This CDR3 is built from 12 residues. CDR1 and CDR2 (germline): LNHDA, SQIVND (reference sequence). V shed 5 bases and J 9 bases; nucleotides not matched to a gene: 1. Described time point: pre-treatment sample, taken before nivolumab and TIL therapy. Pleural nodules or supraclavicular lymph nodes made up most of the excised metastases sampled. Adults with stage 4 NSCLC were enrolled in a phase I trial. Sequencing used immunoSEQ v3. This table comes from immunoSEQ multiplex PCR, and its TCRdb copy is limited to in-frame clones, with some not included. The profile shows approximately 92,000 clones, just over 65% of them singletons. Comments on this clone: Its antigen is as yet unknown.

Study conclusions and caveats: Many TIL product clones were absent from baseline tumor, suggesting clonal contraction.

The chain employs TRBV19 and TRBJ1-6; 7 nucleotides agree with TRBD1. This clonotype originated in a person between 25 and 79 years old with non-small cell lung cancer. The sample consisted of tumor tissue, taken at baseline. The CDR3 region has the DNA TGTGCCAGTAGTCGGACAGGTTCACCCCTCCACTTT. Protein: CASSRTGSPLHF.